This TCR beta chain was captured in a study of blood T cell repertoires in COVID-19. This clone was picked up a small number of times. The method was immunoSEQ multiplex PCR; TCRdb's version includes in-frame clones alone and lacks a portion of them. The table has around 70,000 clones, roughly 84% seen once. The TCR sequence derives from a young woman with acute or convalescent COVID-19. The sample taken for sequencing was peripheral blood.

CDR3 loop: CASSSRSGQGYEQYF. In nucleotides, the CDR3 is TGTGCCAGCAGTTCAAGATCAGGACAGGGCTACGAGCAGTACTTC. The genes are TRBV6-5 and TRBJ2-7; 8 bases match TRBD1. With V trimmed by 4 bases and J by 3 bases, 8 bases remained unmatched. The CDR3 sequence is 15 residues long. Germline CDR1 and CDR2: MNHEY and SVGAGI.